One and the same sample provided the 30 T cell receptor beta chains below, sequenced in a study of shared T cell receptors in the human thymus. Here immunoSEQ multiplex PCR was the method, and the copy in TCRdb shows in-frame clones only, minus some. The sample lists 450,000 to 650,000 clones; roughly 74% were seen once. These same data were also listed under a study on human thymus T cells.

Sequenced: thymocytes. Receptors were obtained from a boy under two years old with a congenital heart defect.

CDR3 nucleotides: TGTGCCTGGAGTGCCCCAGGGGGCGATAGCAATCAGCCCCAGCATTTT. Translated, it gives CAWSAPGGDSNQPQHF. J is TRBJ1-5 and V is TRBV30; 8 nucleotides line up with TRBD1. Germline V CDR1 and CDR2: GTSNPN, SVGIG (reference sequence). The CDR3 has 16 residues. The trim removed 1 base at V and 0 bases at J, leaving 5 bases unmatched. Using reference TRBV30 and TRBJ1-5 for the parts outside the CDR3, the full variable domain is SQTIHQWPATLVQPVGSPLSLECTVEGTSNPNLYWYRQAAGRGLQLLFYSVGIGQISSEVPQNLSASRPQDRQFILSSKKLLLSDSGFYLCAWSAPGGDSNQPQHFGDGTRLSIL.

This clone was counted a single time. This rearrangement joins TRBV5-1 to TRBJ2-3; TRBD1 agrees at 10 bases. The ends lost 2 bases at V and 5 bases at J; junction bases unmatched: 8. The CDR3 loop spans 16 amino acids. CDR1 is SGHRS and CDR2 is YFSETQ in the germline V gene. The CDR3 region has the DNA TGCGCCAGCAGCTTACTAGACAGGGGGCGGAAAGATACGCAGTATTTT. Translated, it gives CASSLLDRGRKDTQYF.

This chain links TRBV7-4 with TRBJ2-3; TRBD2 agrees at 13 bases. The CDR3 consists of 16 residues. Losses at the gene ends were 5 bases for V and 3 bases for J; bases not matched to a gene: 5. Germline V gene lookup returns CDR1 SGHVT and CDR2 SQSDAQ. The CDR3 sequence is CASSPGLAGVTDTQYF. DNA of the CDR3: TGTGCCAGCAGCCCCGGACTAGCGGGAGTGACAGATACGCAGTATTTT.

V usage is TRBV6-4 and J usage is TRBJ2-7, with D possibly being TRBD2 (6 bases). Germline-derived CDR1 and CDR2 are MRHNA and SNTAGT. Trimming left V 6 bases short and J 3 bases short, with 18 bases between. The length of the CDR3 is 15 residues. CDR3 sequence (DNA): TGTGCCAGCAGCTGGGAGGCAGCCGACGGCTACGAGCAGTACTTC. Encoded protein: CASSWEAADGYEQYF.

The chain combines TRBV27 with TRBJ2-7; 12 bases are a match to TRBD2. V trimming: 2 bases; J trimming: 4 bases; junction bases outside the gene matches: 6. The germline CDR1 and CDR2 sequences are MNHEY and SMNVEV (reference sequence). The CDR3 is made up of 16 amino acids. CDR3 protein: CASSLRPGLAGYEQYF. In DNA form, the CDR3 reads TGTGCCAGCAGTTTAAGGCCGGGACTAGCGGGTTACGAGCAGTACTTC.

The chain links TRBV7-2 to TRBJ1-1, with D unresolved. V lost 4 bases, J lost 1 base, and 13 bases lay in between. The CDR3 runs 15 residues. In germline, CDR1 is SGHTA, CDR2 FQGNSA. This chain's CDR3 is CASSYPGSANTEAFF. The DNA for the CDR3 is TGTGCCAGCAGCTACCCCGGGAGCGCGAACACTGAAGCTTTCTTT. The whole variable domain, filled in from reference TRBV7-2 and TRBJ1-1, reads GAGVSQSPSNKVTEKGKDVELRCDPISGHTALYWYRQSLGQGLEFLIYFQGNSAPDKSGLPSDRFSAERTGGSVSTLTIQRTQQEDSAVYLCASSYPGSANTEAFFGQGTRLTVV.

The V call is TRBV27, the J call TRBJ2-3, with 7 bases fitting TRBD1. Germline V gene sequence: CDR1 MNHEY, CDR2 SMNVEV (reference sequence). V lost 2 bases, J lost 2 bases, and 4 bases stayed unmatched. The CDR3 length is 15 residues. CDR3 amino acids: CASSLTGDHTDTQYF. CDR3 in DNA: TGTGCCAGCAGTTTAACAGGGGACCACACAGATACGCAGTATTTT.

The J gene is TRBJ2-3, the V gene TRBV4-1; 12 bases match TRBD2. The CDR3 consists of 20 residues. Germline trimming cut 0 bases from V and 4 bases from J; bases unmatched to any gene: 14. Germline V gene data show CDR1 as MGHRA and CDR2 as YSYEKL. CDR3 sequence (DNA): TGCGCCAGCAGCCAAGAAGCGGCTAGCGGGAGGGTGGGGTTTGCAGATACGCAGTATTTT. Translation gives CASSQEAASGRVGFADTQYF.

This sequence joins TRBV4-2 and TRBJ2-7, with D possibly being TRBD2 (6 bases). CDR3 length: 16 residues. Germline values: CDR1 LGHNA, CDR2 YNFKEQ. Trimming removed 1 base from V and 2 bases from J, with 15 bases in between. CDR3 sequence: CASSQVGWDFPYEQYF. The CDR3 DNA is TGTGCCAGCAGCCAAGTGGGCTGGGACTTCCCCTACGAGCAGTACTTC.

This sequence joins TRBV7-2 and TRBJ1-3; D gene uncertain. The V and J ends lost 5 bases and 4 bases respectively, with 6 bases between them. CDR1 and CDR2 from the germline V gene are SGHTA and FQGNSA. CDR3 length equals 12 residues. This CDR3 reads CASSLRGNTIYF. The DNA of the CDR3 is TGTGCCAGCAGCCTGAGAGGAAACACCATATATTTT.

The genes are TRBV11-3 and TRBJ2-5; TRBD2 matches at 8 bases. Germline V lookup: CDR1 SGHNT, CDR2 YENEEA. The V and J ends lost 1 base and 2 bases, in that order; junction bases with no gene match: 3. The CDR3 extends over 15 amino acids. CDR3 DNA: TGTGCCAGCAGCTTAGGAGCGGGAGATCAAGAGACCCAGTACTTC. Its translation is CASSLGAGDQETQYF.

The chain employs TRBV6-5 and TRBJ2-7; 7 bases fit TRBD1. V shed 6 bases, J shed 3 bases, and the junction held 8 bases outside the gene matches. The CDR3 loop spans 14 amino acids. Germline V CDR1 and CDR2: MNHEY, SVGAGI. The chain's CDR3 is CASRTDRVGYEQYF. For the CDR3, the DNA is TGTGCCAGCAGAACTGACAGGGTCGGCTACGAGCAGTACTTC.

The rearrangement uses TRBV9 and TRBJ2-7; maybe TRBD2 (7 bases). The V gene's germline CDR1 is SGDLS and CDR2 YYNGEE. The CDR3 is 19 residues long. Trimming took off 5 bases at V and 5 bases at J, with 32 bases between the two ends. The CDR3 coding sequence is TGTGCCAGCAGTTTTGATGGGGACTACAACCTAAACCAGGGGCACGAGCAGTACTTC. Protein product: CASSFDGDYNLNQGHEQYF.

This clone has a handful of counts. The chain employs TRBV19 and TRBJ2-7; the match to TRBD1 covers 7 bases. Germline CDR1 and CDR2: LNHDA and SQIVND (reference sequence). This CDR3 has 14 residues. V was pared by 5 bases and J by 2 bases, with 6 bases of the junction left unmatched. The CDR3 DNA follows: TGTGCCAGTAGTGGGGGACAGCCTCCCTACGAGCAGTACTTC. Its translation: CASSGGQPPYEQYF.

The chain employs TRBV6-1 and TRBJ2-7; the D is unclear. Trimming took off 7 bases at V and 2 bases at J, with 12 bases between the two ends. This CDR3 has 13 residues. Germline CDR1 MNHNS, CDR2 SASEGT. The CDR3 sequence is CASNGRYPYEQYF. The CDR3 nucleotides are TGTGCCAGCAATGGTCGGTACCCCTACGAGCAGTACTTC.

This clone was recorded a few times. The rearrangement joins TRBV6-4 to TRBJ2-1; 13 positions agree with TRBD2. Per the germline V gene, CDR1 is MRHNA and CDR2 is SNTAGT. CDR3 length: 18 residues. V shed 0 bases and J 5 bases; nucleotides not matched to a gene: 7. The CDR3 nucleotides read TGTGCCAGCAGTGACTCCCAAACTAGCGGGAGGGCCCACAATGAGCAGTTCTTC. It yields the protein CASSDSQTSGRAHNEQFF.

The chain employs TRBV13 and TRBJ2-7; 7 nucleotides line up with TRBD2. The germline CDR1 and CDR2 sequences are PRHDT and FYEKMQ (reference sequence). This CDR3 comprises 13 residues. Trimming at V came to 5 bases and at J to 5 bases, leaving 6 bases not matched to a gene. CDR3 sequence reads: CASSPPRGDEQYF. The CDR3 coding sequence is TGTGCCAGCAGCCCCCCTCGGGGGGACGAGCAGTACTTC.

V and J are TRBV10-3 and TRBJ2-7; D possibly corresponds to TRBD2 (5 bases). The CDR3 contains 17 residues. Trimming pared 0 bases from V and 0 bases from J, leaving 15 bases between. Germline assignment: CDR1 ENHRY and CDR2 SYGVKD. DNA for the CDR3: TGTGCCATCAGTGAGTCGAGGGCAGAGCACTTCTCCTACGAGCAGTACTTC. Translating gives CAISESRAEHFSYEQYF.

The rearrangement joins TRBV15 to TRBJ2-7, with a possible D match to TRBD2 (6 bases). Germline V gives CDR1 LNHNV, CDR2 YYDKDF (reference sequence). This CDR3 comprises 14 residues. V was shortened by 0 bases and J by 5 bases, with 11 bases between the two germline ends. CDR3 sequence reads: CATSRDSGVHEQYF. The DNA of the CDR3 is TGTGCCACCAGCAGAGATTCGGGGGTCCACGAGCAGTACTTC.

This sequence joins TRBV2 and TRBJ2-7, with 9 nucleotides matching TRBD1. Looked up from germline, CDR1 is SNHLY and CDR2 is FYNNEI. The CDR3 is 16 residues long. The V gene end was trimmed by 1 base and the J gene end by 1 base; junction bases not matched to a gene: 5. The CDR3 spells CASSEVDRGLSYEQYF. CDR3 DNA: TGTGCCAGCAGTGAAGTGGACAGGGGACTTTCCTACGAGCAGTACTTC.

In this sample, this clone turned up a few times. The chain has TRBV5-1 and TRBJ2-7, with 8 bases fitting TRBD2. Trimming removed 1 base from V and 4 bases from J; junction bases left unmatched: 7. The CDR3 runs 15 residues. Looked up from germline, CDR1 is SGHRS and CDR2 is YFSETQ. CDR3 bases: TGCGCCAGCAGCTTGACAGCGGGAGTAGGTTACGAGCAGTACTTC. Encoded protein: CASSLTAGVGYEQYF.

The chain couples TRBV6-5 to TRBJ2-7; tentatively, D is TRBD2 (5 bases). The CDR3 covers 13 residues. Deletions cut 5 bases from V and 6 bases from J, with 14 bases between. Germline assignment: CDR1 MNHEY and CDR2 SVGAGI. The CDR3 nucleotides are TGTGCCAGCAGTCGTAAAGCGGCGGGCGAGCAGTACTTC. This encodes CASSRKAAGEQYF.

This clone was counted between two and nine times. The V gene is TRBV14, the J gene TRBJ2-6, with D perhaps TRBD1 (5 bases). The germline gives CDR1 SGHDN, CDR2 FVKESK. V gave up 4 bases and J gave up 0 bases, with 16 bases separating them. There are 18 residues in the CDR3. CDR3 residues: CASSLRQLPLSGANVLTF. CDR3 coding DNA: TGTGCCAGCAGCCTTAGACAGTTACCCCTCTCTGGGGCCAACGTCCTGACTTTC.

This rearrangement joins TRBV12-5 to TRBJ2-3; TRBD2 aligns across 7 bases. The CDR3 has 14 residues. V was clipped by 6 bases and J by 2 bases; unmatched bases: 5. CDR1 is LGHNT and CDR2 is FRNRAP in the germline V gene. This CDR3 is CASGRDYTTDTQYF. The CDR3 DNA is TGTGCTAGTGGCCGGGACTACACCACAGATACGCAGTATTTT. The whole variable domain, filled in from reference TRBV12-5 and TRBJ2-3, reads DARVTQTPRHKVTEMGQEVTMRCQPILGHNTVFWYRQTMMQGLELLAYFRNRAPLDDSGMPKDRFSAEMPDATLATLKIQPSEPRDSAVYFCASGRDYTTDTQYFGPGTRLTVL.

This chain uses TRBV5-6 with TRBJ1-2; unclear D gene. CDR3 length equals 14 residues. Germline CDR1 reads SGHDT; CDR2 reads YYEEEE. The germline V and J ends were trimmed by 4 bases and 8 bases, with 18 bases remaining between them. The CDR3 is CASSPSGGIKGYTF. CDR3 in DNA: TGTGCCAGCAGCCCCTCGGGAGGTATCAAGGGCTACACCTTC. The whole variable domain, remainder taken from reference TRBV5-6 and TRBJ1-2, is DAGVTQSPTHLIKTRGQQVTLRCSPKSGHDTVSWYQQALGQGPQFIFQYYEEEERQRGNFPDRFSGHQFPNYSSELNVNALLLGDSALYLCASSPSGGIKGYTFGSGTRLTVV.

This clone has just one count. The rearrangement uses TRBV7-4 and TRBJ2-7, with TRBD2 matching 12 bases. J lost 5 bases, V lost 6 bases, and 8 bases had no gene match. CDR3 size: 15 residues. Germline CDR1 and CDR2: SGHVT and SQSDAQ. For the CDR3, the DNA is TGTGCCAGCAGGTCGACTAGCGGGAGTCCCCACGAGCAGTACTTC. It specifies CASRSTSGSPHEQYF. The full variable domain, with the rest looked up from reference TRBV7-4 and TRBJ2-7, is GAGVSQSPRYKVAKRGRDVALRCDSISGHVTLYWYRQTLGQGSEVLTYSQSDAQRDKSGRPSGRFSAERPERSVSTLKIQRTEQGDSAVYLCASRSTSGSPHEQYFGPGTRLTVT.

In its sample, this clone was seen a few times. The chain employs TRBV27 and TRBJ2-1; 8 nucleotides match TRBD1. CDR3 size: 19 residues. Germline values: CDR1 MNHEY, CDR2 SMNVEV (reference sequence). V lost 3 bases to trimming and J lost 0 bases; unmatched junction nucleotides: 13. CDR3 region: CASSFGAGGGPSSYNEQFF. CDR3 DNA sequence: TGTGCCAGCAGTTTCGGGGCAGGGGGCGGCCCGAGCTCCTACAATGAGCAGTTCTTC.

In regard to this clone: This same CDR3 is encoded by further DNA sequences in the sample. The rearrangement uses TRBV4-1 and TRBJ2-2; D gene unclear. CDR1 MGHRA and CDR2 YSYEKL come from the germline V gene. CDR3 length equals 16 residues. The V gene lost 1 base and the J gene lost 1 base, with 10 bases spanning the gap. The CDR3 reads CASSQASGGNTGELFF. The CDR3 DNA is TGCGCCAGCAGCCAAGCCTCCGGCGGGAACACCGGGGAGCTGTTTTTT.

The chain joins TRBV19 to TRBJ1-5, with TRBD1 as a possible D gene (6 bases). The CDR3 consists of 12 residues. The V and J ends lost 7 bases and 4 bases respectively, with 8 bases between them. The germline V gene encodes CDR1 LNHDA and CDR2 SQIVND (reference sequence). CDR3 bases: TGTGCCAGTAACAGGGCAAATCAGCCCCAGCATTTT. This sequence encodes CASNRANQPQHF.

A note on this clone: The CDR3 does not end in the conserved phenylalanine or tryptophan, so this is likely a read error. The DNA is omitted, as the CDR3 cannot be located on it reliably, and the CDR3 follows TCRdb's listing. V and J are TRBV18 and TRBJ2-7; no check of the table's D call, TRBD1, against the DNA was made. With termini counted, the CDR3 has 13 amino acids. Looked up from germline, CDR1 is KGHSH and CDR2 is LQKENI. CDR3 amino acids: CASSAATRDRVFI.